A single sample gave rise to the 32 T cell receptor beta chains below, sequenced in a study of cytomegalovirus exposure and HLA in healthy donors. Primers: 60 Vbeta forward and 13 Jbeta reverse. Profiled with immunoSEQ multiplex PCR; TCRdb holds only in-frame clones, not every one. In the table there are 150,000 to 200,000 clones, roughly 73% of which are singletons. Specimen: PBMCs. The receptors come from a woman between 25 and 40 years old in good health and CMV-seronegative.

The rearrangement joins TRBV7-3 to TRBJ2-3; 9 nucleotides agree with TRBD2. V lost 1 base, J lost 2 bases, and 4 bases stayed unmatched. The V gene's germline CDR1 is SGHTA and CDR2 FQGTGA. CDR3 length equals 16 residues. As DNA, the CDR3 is TGTGCCAGCAGCTTAAGCGGCGGGAGGGCCACAGATACGCAGTATTTT. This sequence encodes CASSLSGGRATDTQYF. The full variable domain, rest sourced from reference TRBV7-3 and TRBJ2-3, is GAGVSQTPSNKVTEKGKYVELRCDPISGHTALYWYRQSLGQGPEFLIYFQGTGAADDSGLPNDRFFAVRPEGSVSTLKIQRTERGDSAVYLCASSLSGGRATDTQYFGPGTRLTVL.

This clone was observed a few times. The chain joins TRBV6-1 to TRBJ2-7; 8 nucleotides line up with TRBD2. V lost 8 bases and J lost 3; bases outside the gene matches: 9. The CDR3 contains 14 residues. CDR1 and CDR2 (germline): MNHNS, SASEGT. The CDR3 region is CASRGLGSLYEQYF. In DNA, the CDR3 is TGTGCCAGCCGGGGACTAGGGAGTCTCTACGAGCAGTACTTC.

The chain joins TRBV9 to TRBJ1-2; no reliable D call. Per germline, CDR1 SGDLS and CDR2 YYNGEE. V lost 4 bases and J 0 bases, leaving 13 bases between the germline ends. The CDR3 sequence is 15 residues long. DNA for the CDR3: TGTGCCAGCAGCATAAATCCAGGCGCTAACTATGGCTACACCTTC. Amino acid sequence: CASSINPGANYGYTF.

The CDR3 here is CSVWTSGRKTQYF. The CDR3, as DNA: TGCAGCGTCTGGACTAGCGGGAGAAAGACCCAGTACTTC. The chain carries TRBV29-1 and TRBJ2-5, with 13 nucleotides matching TRBD2. V lost 6 bases, J lost 6 bases, and 4 bases stayed unmatched. This CDR3 is 13 amino acids long. Germline CDR1 and CDR2: SQVTM and ANQGSEA.

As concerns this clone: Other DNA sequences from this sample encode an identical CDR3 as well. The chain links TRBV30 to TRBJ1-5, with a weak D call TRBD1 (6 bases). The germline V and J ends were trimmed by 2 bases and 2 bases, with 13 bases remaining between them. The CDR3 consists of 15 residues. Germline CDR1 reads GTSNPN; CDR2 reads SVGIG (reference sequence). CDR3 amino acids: CAWSPDRGGNQPQHF. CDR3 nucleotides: TGTGCCTGGAGTCCGGACAGAGGTGGCAATCAGCCCCAGCATTTT.

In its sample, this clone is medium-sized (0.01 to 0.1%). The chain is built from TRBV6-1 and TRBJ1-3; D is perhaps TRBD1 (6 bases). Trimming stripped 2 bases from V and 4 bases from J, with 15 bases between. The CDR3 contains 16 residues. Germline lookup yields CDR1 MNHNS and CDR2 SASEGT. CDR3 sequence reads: CASSEKDGGAGNTIYF. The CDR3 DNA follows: TGTGCCAGCAGTGAAAAGGACGGGGGGGCCGGAAACACCATATATTTT.

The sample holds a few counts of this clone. The CDR3 spells CASSVPTSGGNTGELFF. CDR3 sequence (DNA): TGTGCCAGCAGTGTCCCCACTAGCGGGGGTAACACCGGGGAGCTGTTTTTT. The V and J genes are TRBV2 and TRBJ2-2; 11 bases line up with TRBD2. V dropped 4 bases and J dropped 2; count of bases not matched to a gene: 6. The CDR3 is 17 amino acids. Germline CDR1 SNHLY, CDR2 FYNNEI.

The chain's CDR3 is CASGPGDEQYF. The DNA for the CDR3 is TGTGCTAGTGGGCCGGGGGACGAGCAGTACTTC. The chain couples TRBV12-5 to TRBJ2-7, with D perhaps TRBD2 (6 bases). Trimming removed 6 bases at V and 5 bases at J, with 8 bases between. Per the germline V gene, CDR1 is LGHNT and CDR2 is FRNRAP. The CDR3 sequence is 11 residues long.

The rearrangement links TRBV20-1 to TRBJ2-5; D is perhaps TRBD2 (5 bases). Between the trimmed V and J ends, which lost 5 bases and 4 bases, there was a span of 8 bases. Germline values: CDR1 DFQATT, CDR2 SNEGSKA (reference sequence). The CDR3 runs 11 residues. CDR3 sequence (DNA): TGCAGTGCTGAGGGTCCAGAGACCCAGTACTTC. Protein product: CSAEGPETQYF.

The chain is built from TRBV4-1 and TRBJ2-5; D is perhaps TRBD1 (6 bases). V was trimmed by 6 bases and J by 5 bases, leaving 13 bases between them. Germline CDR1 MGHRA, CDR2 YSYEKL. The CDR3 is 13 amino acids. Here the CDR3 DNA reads TGCGCCAGCAGAGAACAGGGTCGCGAGACCCAGTACTTC. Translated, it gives CASREQGRETQYF.

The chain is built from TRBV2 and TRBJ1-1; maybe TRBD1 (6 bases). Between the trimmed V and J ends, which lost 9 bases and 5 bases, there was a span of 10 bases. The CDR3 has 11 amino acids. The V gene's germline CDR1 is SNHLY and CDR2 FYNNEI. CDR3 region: CARGAGTEAFF. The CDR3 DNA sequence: TGTGCCAGGGGGGCAGGGACTGAAGCTTTCTTT.

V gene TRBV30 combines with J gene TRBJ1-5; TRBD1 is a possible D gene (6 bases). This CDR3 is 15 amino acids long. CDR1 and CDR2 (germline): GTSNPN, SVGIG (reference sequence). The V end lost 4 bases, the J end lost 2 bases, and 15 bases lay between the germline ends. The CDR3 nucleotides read TGTGCCTGGACTAAACGAGGGGGTCGCAATCAGCCCCAGCATTTT. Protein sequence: CAWTKRGGRNQPQHF.

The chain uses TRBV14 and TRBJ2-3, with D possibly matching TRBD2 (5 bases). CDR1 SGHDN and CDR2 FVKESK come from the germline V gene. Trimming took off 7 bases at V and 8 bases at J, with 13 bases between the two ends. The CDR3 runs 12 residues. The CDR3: CASTLGRGTQYF. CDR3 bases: TGTGCCAGCACCCTAGGACGGGGTACGCAGTATTTT.

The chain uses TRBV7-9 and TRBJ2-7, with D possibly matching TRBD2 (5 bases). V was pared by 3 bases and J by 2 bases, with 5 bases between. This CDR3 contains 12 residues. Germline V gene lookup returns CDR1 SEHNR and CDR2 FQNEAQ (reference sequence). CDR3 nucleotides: TGTGCCAGCAGCTTCGGGACCTACGAGCAGTACTTC. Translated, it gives CASSFGTYEQYF.

As DNA, the CDR3 is TGCGCCAGCGGCCTCCCACTTGGACTAGCGTACAATGAGCAGTTCTTC. Protein: CASGLPLGLAYNEQFF. This chain joins TRBV4-1 and TRBJ2-1, with 9 bases matching TRBD2. Per germline, CDR1 MGHRA and CDR2 YSYEKL. This CDR3 is built from 16 residues. V shed 8 bases, J shed 4 bases, and the junction held 12 bases outside the gene matches.

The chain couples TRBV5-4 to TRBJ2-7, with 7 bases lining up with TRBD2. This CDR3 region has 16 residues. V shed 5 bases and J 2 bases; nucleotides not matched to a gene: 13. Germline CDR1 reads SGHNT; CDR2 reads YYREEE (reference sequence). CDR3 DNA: TGTGCCAGCAGTCTGGCTGGAGCTAGCGGTGCCTACGAGCAGTACTTC. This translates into CASSLAGASGAYEQYF.

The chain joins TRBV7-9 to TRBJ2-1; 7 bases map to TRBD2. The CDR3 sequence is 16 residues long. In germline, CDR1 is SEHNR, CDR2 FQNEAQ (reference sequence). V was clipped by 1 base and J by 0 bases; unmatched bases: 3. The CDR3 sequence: CASSLVERGSYNEQFF. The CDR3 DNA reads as TGTGCCAGCAGCTTAGTCGAGCGGGGCTCCTACAATGAGCAGTTCTTC. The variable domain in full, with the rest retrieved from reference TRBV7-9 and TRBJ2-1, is DTGVSQNPRHKITKRGQNVTFRCDPISEHNRLYWYRQTLGQGPEFLTYFQNEAQLEKSRLLSDRFSAERPKGSFSTLEIQRTEQGDSAMYLCASSLVERGSYNEQFFGPGTRLTVL.

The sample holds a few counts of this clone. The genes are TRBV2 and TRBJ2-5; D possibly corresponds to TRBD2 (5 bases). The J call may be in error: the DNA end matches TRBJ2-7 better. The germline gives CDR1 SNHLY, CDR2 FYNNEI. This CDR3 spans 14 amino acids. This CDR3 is CASRVSFLRAEQYF. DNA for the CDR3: TGTGCCAGCAGAGTTTCTTTCCTGAGGGCCGAGCAGTACTTC.

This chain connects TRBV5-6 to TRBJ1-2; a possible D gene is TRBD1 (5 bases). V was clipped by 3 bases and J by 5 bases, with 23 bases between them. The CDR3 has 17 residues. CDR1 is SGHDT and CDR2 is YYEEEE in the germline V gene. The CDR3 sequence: CASSSYPPRQGSYGYTF. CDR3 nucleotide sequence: TGTGCCAGCAGCTCCTACCCCCCCAGGCAGGGATCTTATGGCTACACCTTC.

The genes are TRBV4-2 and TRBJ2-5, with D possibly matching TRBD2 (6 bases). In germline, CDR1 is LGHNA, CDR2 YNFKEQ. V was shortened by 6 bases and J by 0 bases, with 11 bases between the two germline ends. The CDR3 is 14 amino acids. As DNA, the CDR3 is TGTGCCAGCAGTGCTGGGGGGTACCAAGAGACCCAGTACTTC. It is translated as CASSAGGYQETQYF.

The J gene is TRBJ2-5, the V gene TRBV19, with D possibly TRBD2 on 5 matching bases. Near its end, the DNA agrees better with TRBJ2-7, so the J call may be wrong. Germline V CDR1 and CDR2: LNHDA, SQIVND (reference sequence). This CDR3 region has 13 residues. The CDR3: CASSTGNSYEQYF. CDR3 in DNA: TGTGCCAGTAGTACGGGAAACTCCTACGAGCAGTACTTC.

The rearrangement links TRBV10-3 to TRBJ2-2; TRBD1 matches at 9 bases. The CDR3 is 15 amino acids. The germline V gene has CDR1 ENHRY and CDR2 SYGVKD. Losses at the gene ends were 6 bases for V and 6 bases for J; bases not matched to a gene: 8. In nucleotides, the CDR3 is TGTGCCATCAGACCGGGACAGGGCTTGTCCGGGGAGCTGTTTTTT. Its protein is CAIRPGQGLSGELFF.

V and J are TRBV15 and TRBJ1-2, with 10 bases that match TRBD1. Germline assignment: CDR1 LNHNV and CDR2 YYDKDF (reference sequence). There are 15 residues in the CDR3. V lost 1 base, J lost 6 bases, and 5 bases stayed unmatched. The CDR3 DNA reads TGTGCCACCAGCAGAGGACAGGGGGCACCTCATGGCTACACCTTC. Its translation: CATSRGQGAPHGYTF.

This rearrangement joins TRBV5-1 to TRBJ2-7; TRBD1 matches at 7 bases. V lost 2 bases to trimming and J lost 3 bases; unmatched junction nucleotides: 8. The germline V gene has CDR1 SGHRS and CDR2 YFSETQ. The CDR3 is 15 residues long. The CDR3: CASSFSGTDFYEQYF. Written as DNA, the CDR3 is TGCGCCAGCAGCTTTTCCGGGACAGATTTCTACGAGCAGTACTTC.

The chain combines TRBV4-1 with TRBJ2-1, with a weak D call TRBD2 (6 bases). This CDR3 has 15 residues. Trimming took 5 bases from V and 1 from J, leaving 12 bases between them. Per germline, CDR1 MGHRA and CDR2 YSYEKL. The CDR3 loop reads CASSADAGSYNEQFF. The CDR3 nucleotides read TGCGCCAGCAGCGCGGACGCGGGATCCTACAATGAGCAGTTCTTC.

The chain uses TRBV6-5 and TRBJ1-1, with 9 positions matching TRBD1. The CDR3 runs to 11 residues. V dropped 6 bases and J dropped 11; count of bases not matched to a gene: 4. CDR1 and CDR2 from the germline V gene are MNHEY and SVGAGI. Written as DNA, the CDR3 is TGTGCCAGCAGCCGACAGGGGGTCGCTTTCTTT. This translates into CASSRQGVAFF.

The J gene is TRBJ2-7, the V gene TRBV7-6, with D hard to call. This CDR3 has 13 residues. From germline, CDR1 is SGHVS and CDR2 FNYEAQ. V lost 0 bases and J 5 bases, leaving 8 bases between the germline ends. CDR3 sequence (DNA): TGTGCCAGCAGCTTAGCCCCCCCCAACGAGCAGTACTTC. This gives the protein CASSLAPPNEQYF.

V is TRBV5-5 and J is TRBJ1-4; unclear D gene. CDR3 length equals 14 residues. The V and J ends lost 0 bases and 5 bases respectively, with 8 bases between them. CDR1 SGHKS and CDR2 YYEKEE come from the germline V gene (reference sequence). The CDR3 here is CASSLGSANEKLFF. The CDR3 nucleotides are TGTGCCAGCAGCTTGGGCAGCGCGAATGAAAAACTGTTTTTT.

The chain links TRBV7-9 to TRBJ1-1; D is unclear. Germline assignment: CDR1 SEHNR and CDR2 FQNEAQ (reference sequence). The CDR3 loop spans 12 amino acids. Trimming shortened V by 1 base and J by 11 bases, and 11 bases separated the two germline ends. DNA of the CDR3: TGTGCCAGCAGCTTAGAAGCGGTGGGGGCTTTCTTT. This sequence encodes CASSLEAVGAFF. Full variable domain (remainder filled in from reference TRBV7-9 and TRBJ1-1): DTGVSQNPRHKITKRGQNVTFRCDPISEHNRLYWYRQTLGQGPEFLTYFQNEAQLEKSRLLSDRFSAERPKGSFSTLEIQRTEQGDSAMYLCASSLEAVGAFFGQGTRLTVV.

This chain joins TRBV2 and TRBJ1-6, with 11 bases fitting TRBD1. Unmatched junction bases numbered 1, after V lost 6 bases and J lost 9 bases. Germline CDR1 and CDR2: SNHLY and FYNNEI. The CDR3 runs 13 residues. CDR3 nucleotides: TGTGCCAGCAGGGGACAGGGGGGTTCACCCCTCCACTTT. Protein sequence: CASRGQGGSPLHF.

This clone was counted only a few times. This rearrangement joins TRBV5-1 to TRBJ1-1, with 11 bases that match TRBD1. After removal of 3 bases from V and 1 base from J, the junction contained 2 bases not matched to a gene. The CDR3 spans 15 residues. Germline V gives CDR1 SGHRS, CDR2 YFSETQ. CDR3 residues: CASSWGQGGNTEAFF. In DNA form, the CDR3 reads TGCGCCAGCAGCTGGGGACAGGGGGGGAACACTGAAGCTTTCTTT.

Written as DNA, the CDR3 is TGCGCCAGCAGGGTCCATAGCGGGGGTAATGGAGATACGCAGTATTTT. Translated, it gives CASRVHSGGNGDTQYF. The genes are TRBV4-1 and TRBJ2-3; 9 nucleotides line up with TRBD2. The V gene's germline CDR1 is MGHRA and CDR2 YSYEKL. V lost 6 bases to trimming and J lost 5 bases; unmatched junction nucleotides: 12. The CDR3 is made up of 16 amino acids.